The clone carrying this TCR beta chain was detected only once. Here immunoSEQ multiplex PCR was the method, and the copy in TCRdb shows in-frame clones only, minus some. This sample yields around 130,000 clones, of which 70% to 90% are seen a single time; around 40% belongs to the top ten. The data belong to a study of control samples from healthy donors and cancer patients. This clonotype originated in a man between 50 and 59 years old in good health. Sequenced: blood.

CDR3: CATSDGAVNTEAFF. The CDR3 DNA sequence: TGTGCCACCAGTGATGGGGCAGTAAACACTGAAGCTTTCTTT. The chain is built from TRBV24-1 and TRBJ1-1; possibly TRBD1 for D (5 bases). Trimming took 3 bases from V and 2 from J, leaving 9 bases between them. This CDR3 spans 14 amino acids. The germline V gene encodes CDR1 KGHDR and CDR2 SFDVKD.